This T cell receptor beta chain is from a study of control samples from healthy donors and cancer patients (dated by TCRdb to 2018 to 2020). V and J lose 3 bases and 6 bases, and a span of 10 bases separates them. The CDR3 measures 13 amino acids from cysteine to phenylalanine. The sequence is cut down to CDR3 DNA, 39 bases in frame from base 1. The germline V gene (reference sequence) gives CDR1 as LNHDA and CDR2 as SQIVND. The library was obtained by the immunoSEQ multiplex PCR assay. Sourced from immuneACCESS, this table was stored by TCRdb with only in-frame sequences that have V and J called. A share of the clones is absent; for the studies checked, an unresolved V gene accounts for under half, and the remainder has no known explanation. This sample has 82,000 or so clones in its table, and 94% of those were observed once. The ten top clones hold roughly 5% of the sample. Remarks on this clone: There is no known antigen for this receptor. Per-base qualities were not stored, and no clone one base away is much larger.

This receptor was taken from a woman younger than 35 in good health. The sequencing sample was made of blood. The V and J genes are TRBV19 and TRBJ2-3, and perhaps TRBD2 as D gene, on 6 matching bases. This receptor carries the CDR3 CASSIGRGDTQYF. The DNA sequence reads TGTGCCAGTAGTATTGGTCGGGGGGATACGCAGTATTTT.